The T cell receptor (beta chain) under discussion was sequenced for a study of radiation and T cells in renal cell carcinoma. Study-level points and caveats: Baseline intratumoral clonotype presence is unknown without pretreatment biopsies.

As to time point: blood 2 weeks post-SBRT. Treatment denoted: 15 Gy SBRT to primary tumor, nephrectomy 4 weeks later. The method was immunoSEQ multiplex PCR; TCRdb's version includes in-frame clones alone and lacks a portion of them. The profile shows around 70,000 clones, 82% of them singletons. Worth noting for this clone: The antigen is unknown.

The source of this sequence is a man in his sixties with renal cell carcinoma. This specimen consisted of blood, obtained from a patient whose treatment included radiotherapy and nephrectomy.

DNA of the CDR3: TGTGCCACCAAGTCGAGCGGGAGGGCTAGTGAGACCCAGTACTTC. This codes for CATKSSGRASETQYF. The chain joins TRBV15 to TRBJ2-5; 10 bases match TRBD2. V shed 7 bases, J shed 5 bases, and the junction held 10 bases outside the gene matches. In germline, CDR1 is LNHNV, CDR2 YYDKDF (reference sequence). CDR3 length: 15 residues.